This TCR beta chain was captured by sequencing in a study of T-cell reconstitution after alpha-beta-depleted transplantation in children. The CDR3 consists of 18 residues. V was clipped by 2 bases and J by 4 bases; unmatched bases: 15. Germline CDR1 is SGHAT and CDR2 is FQDESV (reference sequence). This clonotype was seen ten or more times. Unique molecular identifiers featured in how the TCRbeta library was prepared. TCRdb itself ran the PCR reads through MiXCR, one entry per CDR3 protein. The sample has some 240,000 distinct CDR3 sequences, approximately 9.7% seen once. The chain joins TRBV11-1 to TRBJ2-3; 7 nucleotides line up with TRBD1. The sample was PBMCs from the stem cell graft donor, taken from the stem cell graft. This sequence originates from a human donor who donated a stem cell graft to a child with SCID. CDR3 residues: CASSLRGRGGLSPDTQYF. The CDR3, as DNA: TGTGCCAGCAGCTTAAGAGGACGAGGGGGCTTATCCCCAGATACGCAGTATTTT.